The sequence of this TCR beta chain was determined in a study of T-cell reconstitution after alpha-beta-depleted transplantation in children. Study-wide results and limits: Once a year had passed after transplant, T-cell counts and diversity came mostly from newly produced T cells. Recipient T cells and thymic progenitors that survived gave rise to the high TCRbeta diversity observed at day 60 in some patients. Several hundred expanded graft clones reportedly gave rise to the alpha-beta T cells present about two months after transplant.

As it was prepared, the TCRbeta library received unique molecular identifiers. TCRdb re-called the PCR reads with MiXCR, one entry per CDR3 protein. Of 670,000 or so distinct CDR3 sequences listed, approximately 14% are singletons. As regards this clonotype: Its specificity is unknown. A read error may produce the germline difference seen at one junction end.

Germline CDR1 SGDLS, CDR2 YYNGEE. The CDR3 covers 14 residues. This specimen consisted of PBMCs, obtained before TCRalphabeta/CD19-depleted stem cell transplant. The chain has TRBV9 and TRBJ2-2; a weak D match, TRBD2 (5 bases). The clonotype originates from a girl aged 2 to 9 with congenital amegakaryocytic thrombocytopenia, due to receive a stem cell transplant. The CDR3 nucleotides read TGTGCCAGCAGCGTAGAGTTCCGGCCCGGGGAGCCGTTTTTT. It yields the protein CASSVEFRPGEPFF.